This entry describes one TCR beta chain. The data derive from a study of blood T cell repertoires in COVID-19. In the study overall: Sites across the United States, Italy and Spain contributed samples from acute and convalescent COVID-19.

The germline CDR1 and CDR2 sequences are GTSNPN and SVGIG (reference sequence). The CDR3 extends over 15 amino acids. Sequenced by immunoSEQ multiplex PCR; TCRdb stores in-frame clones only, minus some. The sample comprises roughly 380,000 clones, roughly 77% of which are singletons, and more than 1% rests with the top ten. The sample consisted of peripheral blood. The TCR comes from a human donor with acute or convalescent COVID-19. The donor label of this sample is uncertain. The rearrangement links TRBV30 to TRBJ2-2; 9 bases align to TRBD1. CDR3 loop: CAVGLGQGFTGELFF. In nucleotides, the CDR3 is TGTGCGGTGGGACTTGGACAGGGGTTCACCGGGGAGCTGTTTTTT.